This T cell receptor beta chain was captured by sequencing in a study of cytomegalovirus exposure and HLA in healthy donors. Study findings and constraints: Later genetic work tied a missense DCLRE1C variant to beta-chain V and J trimming. Later work associated over 15,000 TCR beta sequences with HLA alleles at 0.05 false discovery rate. The records held CMV serostatus as the only immune exposure information.

Comment on this clone: Its antigen is unidentified.

The V and J ends lost 6 bases and 5 bases, in that order; junction bases with no gene match: 15. CDR1 and CDR2 (germline): SGHRS, YFSETQ. The length of the CDR3 is 16 residues. The PCR made use of 60 Vbeta and 13 Jbeta primers. Only in-frame clones appear in the TCRdb table, and some are missing; sequencing was by immunoSEQ multiplex PCR. This sample has about 140,000 clones; over 60% occur once, and the top ten carry 1.5% to 2%. Sequenced material: PBMCs. The chain combines TRBV5-1 with TRBJ2-7; TRBD1 aligns across 9 bases. The sequence came from a female donor in good health and CMV-seronegative. Here the CDR3 reads CASTWGPGQGTDEQYF. In nucleotides, the CDR3 is TGCGCCAGCACGTGGGGCCCGGGACAGGGCACGGACGAGCAGTACTTC.